These 18 T cell receptor beta chains were all obtained from the same sample, sequenced in a study of CD8+ T cells in alopecia areata (dated by TCRdb to between 2018 and 2020). The library was prepared using the immunoSEQ multiplex PCR assay. RNA was extracted from all samples and reverse transcribed into cDNA as template for TCR sequencing. Sourced from immuneACCESS, this table was stored by TCRdb with only in-frame sequences that have V and J called. A share of the clones is absent; for the studies checked, an unresolved V gene accounts for under half, and the remainder has no known explanation. This sample is represented by roughly 120,000 clones; 58% of them were singletons. The top ten clonotypes cover more than 25% of the sample. The sample's time point label is to be understood as: about 4 weeks on oral tofacitinib. Taken with the paper, the label for treatment or condition translates to: oral pan-JAK inhibitor, 5-10 mg twice daily.

The sample was CD8+ T cells sorted from blood, taken at week 4, from a patient treated with tofacitinib. These receptors came from a human donor with alopecia areata.

The rearrangement links TRBV5-4 to TRBJ2-1; 8 nucleotides line up with TRBD2. J was trimmed by 7 bases and V by 1 base; bases with no gene match: 7. CDR1 SGHNT and CDR2 YYREEE come from the germline V gene (reference sequence). This CDR3 is 15 amino acids long. CDR3 residues: CASSLSGGAGNEQFF. The CDR3 coding sequence is TGTGCCAGCAGCTTGTCCGGGGGGGCCGGGAATGAGCAGTTCTTC.

This clone was found a few times. The V and J genes are TRBV6-5 and TRBJ1-2; 8 nucleotides align to TRBD1. The germline V gene has CDR1 MNHEY and CDR2 SVGAGI. The CDR3 contains 13 residues. The trim removed 8 bases at V and 0 bases at J, leaving 2 bases unmatched. For the CDR3, the DNA is TGTGCCAGCCGGACAGGGTCTAACTATGGCTACACCTTC. Its protein is CASRTGSNYGYTF.

The chain employs TRBV5-6 and TRBJ2-5; D ambiguous. The CDR3 sequence is 13 residues long. CDR1 and CDR2 (germline): SGHDT, YYEEEE. Trimming removed 7 bases at V and 4 bases at J, with 14 bases between. CDR3 nucleotides: TGTGCCAGCGAGCACTCTGGGCGAGAGACCCAGTACTTC. It codes for CASEHSGRETQYF.

This clone has just a few counts. The chain links TRBV27 to TRBJ1-5; D possibly corresponds to TRBD1 (6 bases). Trimming removed 1 base at V and 7 bases at J, with 11 bases between. CDR3 size: 14 residues. Germline loops: CDR1 MNHEY, CDR2 SMNVEV (reference sequence). The CDR3 spells CASSLWGGGQPQHF. The CDR3 DNA is TGTGCCAGCAGTTTATGGGGGGGCGGCCAGCCCCAGCATTTT.

This clone was seen more than once but under ten times. This chain joins TRBV29-1 and TRBJ1-5; TRBD1 agrees at 8 bases. V shed 6 bases, J shed 4 bases, and the junction held 5 bases outside the gene matches. The CDR3 consists of 13 residues. Germline CDR1 reads SQVTM; CDR2 reads ANQGSEA. The chain's CDR3 is CSVRTGQNQPQHF. As DNA, the CDR3 is TGCAGCGTCAGGACAGGGCAGAATCAGCCCCAGCATTTT.

The chain is built from TRBV9 and TRBJ2-1, with TRBD2 matching over 13 bases. The CDR3 runs to 16 residues. The ends lost 0 bases at V and 8 bases at J; junction bases unmatched: 5. Germline values: CDR1 SGDLS, CDR2 YYNGEE. This CDR3 reads CASSVEGTSGVYEQFF. CDR3 nucleotides: TGTGCCAGCAGCGTAGAGGGGACTAGCGGGGTCTATGAGCAGTTCTTC.

The gene calls are TRBV15 and TRBJ1-5; no reliable D call. Germline V gene sequence: CDR1 LNHNV, CDR2 YYDKDF (reference sequence). The length of the CDR3 is 15 residues. The V end lost 0 bases, the J end lost 3 bases, and 9 bases lay between the germline ends. The CDR3 bases are TGTGCCACCAGCAGAGATCGAGGAGTCAATCAGCCCCAGCATTTT. Amino acids: CATSRDRGVNQPQHF.

The genes are TRBV5-6 and TRBJ2-1, with D perhaps matching TRBD2 (6 bases). V was trimmed by 4 bases and J by 14 bases, leaving 13 bases between them. The CDR3 has 11 residues. Germline V gene data show CDR1 as SGHDT and CDR2 as YYEEEE. The CDR3 sequence: CASSRGGSKFF. In DNA, the CDR3 is TGTGCCAGCAGCCGAGGAGGGTCTAAGTTCTTC.

The chain links TRBV15 to TRBJ2-5, with D possibly being TRBD1 (6 bases). Trimming cost V 5 bases and J 6 bases, with 19 bases left between them. There are 15 residues in the CDR3. Germline V gives CDR1 LNHNV, CDR2 YYDKDF (reference sequence). The CDR3 sequence is CATSALTGGFKTQYF. The CDR3 region has the DNA TGTGCCACCAGCGCATTGACAGGTGGTTTCAAGACCCAGTACTTC. The complete variable domain, with remaining parts taken from reference TRBV15 and TRBJ2-5, reads DAMVIQNPRYQVTQFGKPVTLSCSQTLNHNVMYWYQQKSSQAPKLLFHYYDKDFNNEADTPDNFQSRRPNTSFCFLDIRSPGLGDTAMYLCATSALTGGFKTQYFGPGTRLLVL.

V and J are TRBV27 and TRBJ1-5, with D tentatively TRBD1 (6 bases). This CDR3 has 16 residues. V lost 5 bases to trimming and J lost 2 bases, with 16 bases between them. Germline V gene data show CDR1 as MNHEY and CDR2 as SMNVEV (reference sequence). The CDR3 DNA follows: TGTGCCAGCAGTCCCTCACAGGGTGAACGCAATCAGCCCCAGCATTTT. The encoded protein is CASSPSQGERNQPQHF.

This clone showed up just a few times. The sample carries other DNA sequences with the same CDR3. The chain has TRBV11-2 and TRBJ2-3, with D unclear. CDR1 and CDR2 from the germline V gene are SGHAT and FQNNGV. The CDR3 is made up of 12 amino acids. V lost 2 bases to trimming and J lost 0 bases, with 0 bases between them. CDR3 nucleotide sequence: TGTGCCAGCAGCTTAAGCACAGATACGCAGTATTTT. Translating gives CASSLSTDTQYF. Variable domain in full (rest from reference TRBV11-2 and TRBJ2-3): EAGVAQSPRYKIIEKRQSVAFWCNPISGHATLYWYQQILGQGPKLLIQFQNNGVVDDSQLPKDRFSAERLKGVDSTLKIQPAKLEDSAVYLCASSLSTDTQYFGPGTRLTVL.

The gene calls are TRBV29-1 and TRBJ2-1; a weak D match, TRBD2 (5 bases). Trimming cost V 3 bases and J 6 bases, with 9 bases left between them. The germline gives CDR1 SQVTM, CDR2 ANQGSEA. The CDR3 runs 12 residues. The CDR3 nucleotides read TGCAGCGTTGAGTCTAGCCGCAATGAGCAGTTCTTC. Translating it yields CSVESSRNEQFF.

The V and J genes are TRBV14 and TRBJ1-1; 7 bases are a match to TRBD1. CDR1 SGHDN and CDR2 FVKESK come from the germline V gene. The CDR3 runs 14 residues. The V and J ends lost 3 bases and 3 bases, in that order; junction bases with no gene match: 4. The CDR3 DNA reads as TGTGCCAGCAGCCAGCTCACAGGGGACACTGAAGCTTTCTTT. Protein: CASSQLTGDTEAFF. The variable domain in full, completed from reference TRBV14 and TRBJ1-1, reads EAGVTQFPSHSVIEKGQTVTLRCDPISGHDNLYWYRRVMGKEIKFLLHFVKESKQDESGMPNNRFLAERTGGTYSTLKVQPAELEDSGVYFCASSQLTGDTEAFFGQGTRLTVV.

V and J are TRBV29-1 and TRBJ2-2, with 10 bases lining up with TRBD1. Germline assignment: CDR1 SQVTM and CDR2 ANQGSEA. The CDR3 loop spans 14 amino acids. Unmatched junction bases numbered 5, after V lost 7 bases and J lost 3 bases. As DNA, the CDR3 is TGCAGCGCCGACGGGACAGGGGACACCGGGGAGCTGTTTTTT. Translating it yields CSADGTGDTGELFF.

The rearrangement uses TRBV29-1 and TRBJ2-7; TRBD1 might be the D (5 bases). V was trimmed by 4 bases and J by 1 base, leaving 8 bases between them. This CDR3 contains 12 residues. Germline V gene data show CDR1 as SQVTM and CDR2 as ANQGSEA. Here the CDR3 DNA reads TGCAGCGTTGTGGACACGTCCTACGAGCAGTACTTC. Its protein product is CSVVDTSYEQYF.

The V call is TRBV30, the J call TRBJ2-1, with 7 bases matching TRBD2. The germline V gene encodes CDR1 GTSNPN and CDR2 SVGIG (reference sequence). Germline trimming cut 4 bases from V and 1 base from J; bases unmatched to any gene: 4. The CDR3 runs to 14 residues. This CDR3 reads CAWTPRGSYNEQFF. CDR3 nucleotide sequence: TGTGCCTGGACTCCGCGGGGGTCCTACAATGAGCAGTTCTTC.

The DNA for the CDR3 is TGTGCCAGCAGCTTAGGGTTGGGCTCTGAGCAGTTCTTC. Encoded protein: CASSLGLGSEQFF. V is TRBV7-2 and J is TRBJ2-1, with D unclear. This CDR3 comprises 13 residues. V lost 1 base and J 9 bases, leaving 10 bases between the germline ends. Germline CDR1 is SGHTA and CDR2 is FQGNSA.

In this sample, this clone turned up a few times. The chain joins TRBV29-1 to TRBJ2-7, with TRBD1 as a possible D gene (5 bases). The CDR3 is 13 amino acids. CDR1 SQVTM and CDR2 ANQGSEA come from the germline V gene. Trimming stripped 5 bases from V and 3 bases from J, with 14 bases between. The CDR3 loop is CSVFFDSFYEQYF. The CDR3 nucleotides read TGCAGCGTTTTCTTCGACAGTTTCTACGAGCAGTACTTC.